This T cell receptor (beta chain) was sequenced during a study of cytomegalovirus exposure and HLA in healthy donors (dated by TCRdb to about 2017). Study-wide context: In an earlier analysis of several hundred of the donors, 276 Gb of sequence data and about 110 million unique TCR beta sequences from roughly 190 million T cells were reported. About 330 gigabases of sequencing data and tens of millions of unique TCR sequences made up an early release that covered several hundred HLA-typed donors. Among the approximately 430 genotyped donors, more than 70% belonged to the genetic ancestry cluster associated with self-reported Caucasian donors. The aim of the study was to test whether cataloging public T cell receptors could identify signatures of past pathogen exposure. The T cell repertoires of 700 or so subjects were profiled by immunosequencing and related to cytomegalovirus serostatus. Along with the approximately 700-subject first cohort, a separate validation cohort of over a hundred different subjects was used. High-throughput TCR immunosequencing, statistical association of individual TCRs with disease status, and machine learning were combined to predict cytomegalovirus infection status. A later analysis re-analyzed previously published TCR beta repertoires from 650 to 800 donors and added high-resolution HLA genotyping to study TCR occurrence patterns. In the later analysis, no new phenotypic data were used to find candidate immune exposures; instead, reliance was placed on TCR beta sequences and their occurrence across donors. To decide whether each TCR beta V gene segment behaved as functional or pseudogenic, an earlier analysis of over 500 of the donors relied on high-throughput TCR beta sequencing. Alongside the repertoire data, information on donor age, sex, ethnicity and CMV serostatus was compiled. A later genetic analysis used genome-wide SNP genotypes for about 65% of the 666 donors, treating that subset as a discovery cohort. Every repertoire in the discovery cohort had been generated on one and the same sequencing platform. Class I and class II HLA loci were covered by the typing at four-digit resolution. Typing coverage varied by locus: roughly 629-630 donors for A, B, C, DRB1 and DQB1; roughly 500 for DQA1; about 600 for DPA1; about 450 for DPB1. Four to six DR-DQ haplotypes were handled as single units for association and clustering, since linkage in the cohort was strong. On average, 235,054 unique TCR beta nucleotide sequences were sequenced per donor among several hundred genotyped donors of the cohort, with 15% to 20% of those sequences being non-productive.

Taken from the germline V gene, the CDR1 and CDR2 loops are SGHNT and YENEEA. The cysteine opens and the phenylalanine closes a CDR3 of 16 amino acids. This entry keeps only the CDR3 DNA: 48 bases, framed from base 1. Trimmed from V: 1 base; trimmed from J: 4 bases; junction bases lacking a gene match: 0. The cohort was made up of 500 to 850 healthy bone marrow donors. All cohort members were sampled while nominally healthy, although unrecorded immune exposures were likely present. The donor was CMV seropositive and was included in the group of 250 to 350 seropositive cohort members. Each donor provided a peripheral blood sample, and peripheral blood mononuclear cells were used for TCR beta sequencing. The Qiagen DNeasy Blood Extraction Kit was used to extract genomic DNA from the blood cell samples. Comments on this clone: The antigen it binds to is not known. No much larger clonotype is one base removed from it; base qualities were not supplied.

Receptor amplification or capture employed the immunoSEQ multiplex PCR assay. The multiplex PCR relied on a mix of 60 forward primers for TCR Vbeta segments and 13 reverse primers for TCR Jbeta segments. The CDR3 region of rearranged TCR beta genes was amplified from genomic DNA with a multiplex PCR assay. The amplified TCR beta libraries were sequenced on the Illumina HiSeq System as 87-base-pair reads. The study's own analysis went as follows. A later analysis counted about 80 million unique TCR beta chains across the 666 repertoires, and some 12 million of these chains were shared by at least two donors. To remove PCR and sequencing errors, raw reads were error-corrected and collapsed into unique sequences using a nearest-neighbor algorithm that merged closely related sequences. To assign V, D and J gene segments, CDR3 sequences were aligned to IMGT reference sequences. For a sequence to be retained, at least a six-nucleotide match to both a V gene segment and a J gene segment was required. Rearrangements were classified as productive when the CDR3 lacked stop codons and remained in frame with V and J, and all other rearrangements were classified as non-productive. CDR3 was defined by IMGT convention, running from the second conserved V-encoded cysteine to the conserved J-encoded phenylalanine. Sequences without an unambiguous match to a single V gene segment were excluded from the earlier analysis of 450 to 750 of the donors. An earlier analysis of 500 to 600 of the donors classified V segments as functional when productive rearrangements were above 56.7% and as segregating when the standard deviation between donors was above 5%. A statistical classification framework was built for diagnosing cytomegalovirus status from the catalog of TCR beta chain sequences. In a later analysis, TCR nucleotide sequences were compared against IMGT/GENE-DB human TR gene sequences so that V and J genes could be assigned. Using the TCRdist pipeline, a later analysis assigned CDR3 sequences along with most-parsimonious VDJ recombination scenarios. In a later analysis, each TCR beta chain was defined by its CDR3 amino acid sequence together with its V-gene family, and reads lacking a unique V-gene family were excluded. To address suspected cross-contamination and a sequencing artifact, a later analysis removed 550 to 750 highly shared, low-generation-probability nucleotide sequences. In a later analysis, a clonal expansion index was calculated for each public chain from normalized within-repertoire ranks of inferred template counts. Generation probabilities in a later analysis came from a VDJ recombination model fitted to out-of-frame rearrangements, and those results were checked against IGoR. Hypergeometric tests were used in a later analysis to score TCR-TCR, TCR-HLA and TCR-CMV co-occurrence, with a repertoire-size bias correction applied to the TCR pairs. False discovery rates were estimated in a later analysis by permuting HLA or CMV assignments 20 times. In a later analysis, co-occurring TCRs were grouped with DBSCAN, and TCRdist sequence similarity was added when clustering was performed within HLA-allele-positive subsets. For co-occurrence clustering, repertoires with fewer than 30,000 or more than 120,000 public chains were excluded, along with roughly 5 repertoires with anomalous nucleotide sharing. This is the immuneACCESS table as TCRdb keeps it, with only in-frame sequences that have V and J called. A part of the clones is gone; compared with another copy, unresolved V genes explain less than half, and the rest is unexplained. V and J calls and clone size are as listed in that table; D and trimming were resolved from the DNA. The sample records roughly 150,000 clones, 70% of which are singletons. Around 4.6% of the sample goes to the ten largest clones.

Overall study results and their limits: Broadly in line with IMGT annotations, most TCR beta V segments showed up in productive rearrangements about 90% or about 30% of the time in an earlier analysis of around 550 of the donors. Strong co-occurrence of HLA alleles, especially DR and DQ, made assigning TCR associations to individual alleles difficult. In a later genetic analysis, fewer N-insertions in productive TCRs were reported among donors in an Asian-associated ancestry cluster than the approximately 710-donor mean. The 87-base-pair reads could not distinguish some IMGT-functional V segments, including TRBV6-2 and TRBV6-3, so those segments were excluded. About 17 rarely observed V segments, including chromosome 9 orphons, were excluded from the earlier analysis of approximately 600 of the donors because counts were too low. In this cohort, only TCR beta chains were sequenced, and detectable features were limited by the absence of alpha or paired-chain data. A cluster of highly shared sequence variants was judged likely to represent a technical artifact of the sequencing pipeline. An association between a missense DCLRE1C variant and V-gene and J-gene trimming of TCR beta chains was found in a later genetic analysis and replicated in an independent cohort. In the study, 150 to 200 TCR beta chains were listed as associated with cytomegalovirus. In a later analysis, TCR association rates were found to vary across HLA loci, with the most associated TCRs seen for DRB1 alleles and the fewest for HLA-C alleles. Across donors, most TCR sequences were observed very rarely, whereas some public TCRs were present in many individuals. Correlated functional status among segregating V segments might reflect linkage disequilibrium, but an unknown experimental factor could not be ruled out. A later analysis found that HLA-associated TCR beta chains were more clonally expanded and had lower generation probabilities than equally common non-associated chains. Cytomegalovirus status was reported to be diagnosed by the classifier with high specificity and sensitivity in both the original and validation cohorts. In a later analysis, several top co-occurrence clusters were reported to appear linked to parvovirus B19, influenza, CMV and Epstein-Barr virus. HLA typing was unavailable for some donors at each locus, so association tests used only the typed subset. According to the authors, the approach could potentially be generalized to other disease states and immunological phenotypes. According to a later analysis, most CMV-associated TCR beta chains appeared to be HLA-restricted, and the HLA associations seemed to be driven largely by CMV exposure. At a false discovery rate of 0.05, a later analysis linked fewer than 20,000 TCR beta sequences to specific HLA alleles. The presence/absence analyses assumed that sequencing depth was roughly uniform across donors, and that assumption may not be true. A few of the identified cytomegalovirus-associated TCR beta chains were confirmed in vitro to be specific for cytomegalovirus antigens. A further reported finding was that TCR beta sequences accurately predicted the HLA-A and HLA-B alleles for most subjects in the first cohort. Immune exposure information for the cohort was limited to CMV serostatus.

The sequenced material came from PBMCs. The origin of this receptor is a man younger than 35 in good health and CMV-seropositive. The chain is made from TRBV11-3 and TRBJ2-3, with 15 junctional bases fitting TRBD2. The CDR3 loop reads CASSLGTSGRADTQYF. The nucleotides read TGTGCCAGCAGCTTAGGGACTAGCGGGAGGGCAGATACGCAGTATTTT.